This T cell receptor beta chain was sequenced for a study of molecular identifiers for immune sequencing clone quantification. Previously described methods with listed TCR primers produced the bulk TCR libraries. TCRdb used MiXCR to reprocess the PCR reads, holding one entry per CDR3 protein. The repertoire has tens of thousands of distinct CDR3 sequences, about 20% of them found once; the top ten carry more than 1.4%. Regarding this clonotype: With a much larger clone just one base away, this may be a read error. This CDR3 is missing its conserved last phenylalanine or tryptophan, likely due to a read error.

Sorted cell numbers of roughly 17,000 to 1,100,000, with 10%, 30% or 50% RNA, served as input for naive CD8 libraries. Naive CD8 T cells underwent sorting with the CD8+CD4-CCR7+CD45RA+ definition. The CDR3 extends over 13 amino acids. V was pared by 0 bases and J by 1 base, with 6 bases between. The germline gives CDR1 DFQATT, CDR2 SNEGSKA (reference sequence). Sequenced: naive CD8+ T cells from blood, with Jurkat cell RNA spiked in. Specified subset: FACS-sorted CD8+CD4-CCR7+CD45RA+ naive T cells. This TCR was sampled from a human donor in good health. Some libraries in this study had Jurkat cell RNA spiked in. The V call is TRBV20-1, the J call TRBJ1-1; D possibly corresponds to TRBD1 (5 bases). CDR3 nucleotides: TGCAGTGCTAGAGAGGGGGGGAACACTGAAGCTTTCCTT. Protein product: CSAREGGNTEAFL.